This TCR beta chain was captured by sequencing in a study of T cells in Graves' hyperthyroidism and ophthalmopathy. Exclusion followed for patients with uncontrolled infection, other autoimmune disease, pregnancy or lactation. Diagnostic decisions used clinical symptoms, serum thyroxine and TRAb, thyroid ultrasound and orbital computed tomography. Amplification of TCR beta CDR3 regions was performed using RNA transcripts as template. Researchers ran a first-round RT-PCR on the TCR CDR3 using the HTBI primer set. Each CDR3 protein is one row after TCRdb ran MiXCR on the multiplex PCR reads. This table has fewer than 500,000 distinct CDR3 sequences, roughly 13% appearing once. This clonotype was detected ten times or more. V was pared by 4 bases and J by 8 bases, with 18 bases between. The CDR3 is 15 residues long. From germline, CDR1 is SGHAT and CDR2 FQNNGV.

The sequencing input was blood. This receptor was obtained from a young man with Graves' hyperthyroidism that later progressed to Graves' ophthalmopathy. This chain connects TRBV11-2 to TRBJ2-1; no definite D call. In DNA form, the CDR3 reads TGTGCCAGCAGCTCCCTAAGGGAAAGGGCCCATGAGCAGTTCTTC. Its translation is CASSSLRERAHEQFF.